The 19 T cell receptor beta chains below were found in one sample sequenced in a study of T cells in Graves' hyperthyroidism and ophthalmopathy. The TCR beta CDR3 regions underwent amplification using RNA transcripts as the source. TCR CDR3 regions were first amplified by RT-PCR with HTBI primers. TCRdb analysed the multiplex PCR reads with MiXCR anew, one entry per CDR3 protein. The table lists 300,000 or so distinct CDR3 sequences, 21% of them singletons. Sequencing input: blood. The receptors derive from a woman aged 45-60 years with Graves' hyperthyroidism.

A few counts support this clonotype. The chain has TRBV9 and TRBJ1-2, with D perhaps matching TRBD1 (5 bases). V gave up 2 bases and J gave up 3 bases, with 20 bases separating them. Germline CDR1 SGDLS, CDR2 YYNGEE. The CDR3 is made up of 17 amino acids. Written as DNA, the CDR3 is TGTGCCAGCAGCGTCCTCCGACAGAACCTGTGCGACTATGGCTACACCTTC. Translating it yields CASSVLRQNLCDYGYTF.

The gene calls are TRBV20-1 and TRBJ1-1, with TRBD1 matching over 7 bases. Germline values: CDR1 DFQATT, CDR2 SNEGSKA (reference sequence). J was trimmed by 5 bases and V by 4 bases; bases with no gene match: 4. The CDR3 is 12 amino acids. CDR3: CSATNRGTEAFF. In DNA, the CDR3 is TGCAGTGCTACGAACAGGGGTACTGAAGCTTTCTTT.

This clonotype came up many times. The chain recombines TRBV2 with TRBJ1-1, with a possible D match to TRBD1 (6 bases). The V gene lost 11 bases and the J gene lost 0 bases, with 13 bases spanning the gap. Germline V CDR1 and CDR2: SNHLY, FYNNEI. There are 13 residues in the CDR3. CDR3 sequence (DNA): TGTGCCGGGAACAGGGACATGAACACTGAAGCTTTCTTT. Amino acids: CAGNRDMNTEAFF.

J is TRBJ1-4 and V is TRBV5-1; no clear D. From germline, CDR1 is SGHRS and CDR2 YFSETQ. Trimming took 4 bases from V and 9 from J, leaving 22 bases between them. This CDR3 is 16 amino acids long. In DNA form, the CDR3 reads TGCGCCAGCAGCGCAACGTGGGGTGCGGACGGGAAAAAACTGTTTTTT. Amino acids: CASSATWGADGKKLFF.

This chain joins TRBV30 and TRBJ1-3; D might be TRBD1 (5 bases). The CDR3 length is 15 residues. Between the trimmed V and J ends, which lost 3 bases and 0 bases, there was a span of 12 bases. CDR1 and CDR2 (germline): GTSNPN, SVGIG (reference sequence). The CDR3 is CAWRSPGSSGNTIYF. The CDR3 bases are TGTGCCTGGAGATCCCCAGGGAGCTCTGGAAACACCATATATTTT.

This clonotype was detected only a few times. The chain carries TRBV11-2 and TRBJ2-7, with TRBD2 identical over 11 bases. The trim removed 1 base at V and 5 bases at J, leaving 4 bases unmatched. Germline lookup yields CDR1 SGHAT and CDR2 FQNNGV. The CDR3 is made up of 15 amino acids. The chain's CDR3 is CASSLVAGGRNEQYF. The DNA of the CDR3 is TGTGCCAGCAGCTTAGTAGCGGGGGGGCGAAACGAGCAGTACTTC.

The chain employs TRBV28 and TRBJ2-7, with 7 bases aligning to TRBD2. The germline gives CDR1 MDHEN, CDR2 SYDVKM. The CDR3 contains 13 residues. V trimming: 7 bases; J trimming: 9 bases; junction bases outside the gene matches: 12. CDR3 DNA sequence: TGTGCCAGCACGCAAAGCGGGACGAGGGGGCAGTACTTC. It encodes CASTQSGTRGQYF.

This clonotype was seen many times. V is TRBV6-1 and J is TRBJ1-1; the D is unclear. CDR3 length: 17 residues. The germline V gene has CDR1 MNHNS and CDR2 SASEGT. Trimming removed 5 bases at V and 4 bases at J, with 23 bases between. In DNA, the CDR3 is TGTGCCAGCAGTCAGGATAATCGACCGCTGGGCAGCACTGAAGCTTTCTTT. Protein product: CASSQDNRPLGSTEAFF.

At least ten counts were recorded for this clonotype. V is TRBV28 and J is TRBJ1-2; perhaps TRBD1 as D (5 bases). The ends were cut back, 7 bases at V and 2 bases at J, with 14 bases in the middle. The germline CDR1 and CDR2 sequences are MDHEN and SYDVKM. This CDR3 spans 14 amino acids. This CDR3 reads CASNPSQGNYGYTF. CDR3 DNA: TGTGCCAGCAACCCTTCGCAGGGAAACTATGGCTACACCTTC.

This clonotype was observed at least ten times. The V gene is TRBV28, the J gene TRBJ2-1; maybe TRBD1 (6 bases). V was pared by 2 bases and J by 4 bases, with 12 bases between. This CDR3 is built from 15 residues. Per germline, CDR1 MDHEN and CDR2 SYDVKM. The CDR3 region has the DNA TGTGCCAGCAGTTTAAGGCAGGGGACATACAATGAGCAGTTCTTC. Residues: CASSLRQGTYNEQFF.

This clonotype has ten or more counts. J is TRBJ1-1 and V is TRBV11-3; tentatively, D is TRBD1 (5 bases). This CDR3 region has 14 residues. Trimming shortened V by 4 bases and J by 1 base, and 10 bases separated the two germline ends. Germline CDR1 and CDR2: SGHNT and YENEEA. As DNA, the CDR3 is TGTGCCAGCAGCTGGGCAGGGAGGAACACTGAAGCTTTCTTT. This encodes CASSWAGRNTEAFF.

This chain joins TRBV20-1 and TRBJ2-7, with D perhaps matching TRBD1 (5 bases). Germline-derived CDR1 and CDR2 are DFQATT and SNEGSKA (reference sequence). With 5 bases removed from V and 4 bases from J, the gap between germline ends came to 15 bases. CDR3 length: 13 amino acids. The chain's CDR3 is CSAPDIRRYEQYF. In nucleotides, the CDR3 is TGCAGTGCTCCGGACATACGGCGGTACGAGCAGTACTTC.

This rearrangement joins TRBV6-1 to TRBJ1-1, with 7 positions matching TRBD1. J gave up 5 bases and V 7 bases, and 4 bases lay outside the gene matches. The CDR3 covers 12 residues. Germline lookup yields CDR1 MNHNS and CDR2 SASEGT. The DNA of the CDR3 is TGTGCCAGCATGGGGACAGCGACTGAAGCTTTCTTT. It encodes CASMGTATEAFF.

The rearrangement joins TRBV27 to TRBJ2-1; 7 nucleotides agree with TRBD2. The ends lost 1 base at V and 4 bases at J; junction bases unmatched: 4. Germline CDR1 reads MNHEY; CDR2 reads SMNVEV (reference sequence). The CDR3 loop spans 15 amino acids. The CDR3 region has the DNA TGTGCCAGCAGTTTATACGGCGGGAGTTACAATGAGCAGTTCTTC. This gives the protein CASSLYGGSYNEQFF.

This clonotype has just a few counts. CDR3 sequence: CASTWTGGNTEAFF. CDR3 DNA sequence: TGCGCCAGCACCTGGACAGGAGGTAACACTGAAGCTTTCTTT. The chain employs TRBV10-2 and TRBJ1-1, with TRBD1 matching 7 bases. CDR1 is WSHSY, CDR2 SAAADI, per germline. After removal of 7 bases from V and 2 bases from J, the junction contained 7 bases not matched to a gene. This CDR3 has 14 amino acids.

As to this clonotype: It is likely a read error, because the conserved phenylalanine at the end of the CDR3 is missing. The V call is TRBV11-1, the J call TRBJ2-7; tentatively, D is TRBD1 (6 bases). Trimming took 5 bases from V and 0 from J, leaving 8 bases between them. Germline V gene lookup returns CDR1 SGHAT and CDR2 FQDESV (reference sequence). The CDR3 totals 13 residues. In nucleotides, the CDR3 is TGTGCCAGCAGCGTGGACAGCTCCTACGAGCAGTACCTC. Amino acid sequence: CASSVDSSYEQYL.

The chain carries TRBV28 and TRBJ2-7, with D possibly being TRBD2 (5 bases). The CDR3 is 11 residues long. CDR1 and CDR2 (germline): MDHEN, SYDVKM. CDR3 residues: CASSRASRFFV. CDR3 DNA sequence: TGTGCCAGTAGTAGGGCTAGCAGATTCTTCGTC.

This clonotype was recorded at least ten times. The chain combines TRBV5-6 with TRBJ1-2; D is undetermined. Germline V gene data show CDR1 as SGHDT and CDR2 as YYEEEE. The V gene lost 1 base and the J gene lost 2 bases, with 9 bases spanning the gap. The CDR3 extends over 14 amino acids. The CDR3 DNA is TGTGCCAGCAGCTTGATCTGGGTGAACTATGGCTACACCTTC. As protein: CASSLIWVNYGYTF.

The gene calls are TRBV15 and TRBJ2-3, with 8 bases that match TRBD2. Trimming cost V 1 base and J 4 bases; bases outside gene matches: 7. CDR3 length equals 16 residues. CDR1 is LNHNV and CDR2 is YYDKDF in the germline V gene (reference sequence). This chain's CDR3 is CATSRASGGPPDTQYF. DNA for the CDR3: TGTGCCACCAGCAGAGCGTCGGGGGGGCCCCCAGATACGCAGTATTTT.